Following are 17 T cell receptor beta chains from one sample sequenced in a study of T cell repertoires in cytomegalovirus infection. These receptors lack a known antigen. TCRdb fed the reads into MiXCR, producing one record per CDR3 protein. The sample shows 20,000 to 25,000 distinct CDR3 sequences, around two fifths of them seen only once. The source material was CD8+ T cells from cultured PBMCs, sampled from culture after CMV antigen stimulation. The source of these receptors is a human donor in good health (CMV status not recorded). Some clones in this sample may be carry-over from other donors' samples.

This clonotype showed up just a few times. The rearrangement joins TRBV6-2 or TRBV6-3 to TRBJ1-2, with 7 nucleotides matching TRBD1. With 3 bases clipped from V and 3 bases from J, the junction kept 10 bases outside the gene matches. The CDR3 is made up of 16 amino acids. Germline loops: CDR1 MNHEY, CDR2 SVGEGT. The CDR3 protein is CASSYYAGQADYGYTF. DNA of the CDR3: TGTGCCAGCAGTTATTACGCCGGACAGGCGGACTATGGCTACACCTTC.

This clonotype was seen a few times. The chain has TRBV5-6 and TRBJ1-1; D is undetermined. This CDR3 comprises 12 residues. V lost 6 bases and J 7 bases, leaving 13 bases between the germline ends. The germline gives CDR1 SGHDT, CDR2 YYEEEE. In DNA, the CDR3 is TGTGCCAGCATCGAATTTGGAGGTGAAGCTTTCTTT. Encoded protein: CASIEFGGEAFF.

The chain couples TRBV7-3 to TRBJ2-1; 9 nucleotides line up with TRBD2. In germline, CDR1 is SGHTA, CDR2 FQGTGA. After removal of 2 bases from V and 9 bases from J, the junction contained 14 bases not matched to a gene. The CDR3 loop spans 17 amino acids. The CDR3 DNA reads TGTGCCAGCAGCTTAGCTCCCGGGACTAGCTACACTAGTGAGCAGTTCTTC. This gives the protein CASSLAPGTSYTSEQFF.

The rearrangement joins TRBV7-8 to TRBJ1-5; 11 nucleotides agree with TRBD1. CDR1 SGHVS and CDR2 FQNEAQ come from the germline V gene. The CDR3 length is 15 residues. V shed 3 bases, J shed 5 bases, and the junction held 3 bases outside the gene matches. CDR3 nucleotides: TGTGCCAGCAGCTTGGGACAGGGGGTATATCAGCCCCAGCATTTT. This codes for CASSLGQGVYQPQHF.

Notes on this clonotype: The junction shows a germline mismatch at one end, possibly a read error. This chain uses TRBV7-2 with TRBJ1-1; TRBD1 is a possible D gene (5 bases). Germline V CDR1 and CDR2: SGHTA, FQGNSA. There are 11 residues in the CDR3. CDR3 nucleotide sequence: TGTGTCAGCAGAGTCCGGGACTTAGCTTTCTTT. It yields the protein CVSRVRDLAFF.

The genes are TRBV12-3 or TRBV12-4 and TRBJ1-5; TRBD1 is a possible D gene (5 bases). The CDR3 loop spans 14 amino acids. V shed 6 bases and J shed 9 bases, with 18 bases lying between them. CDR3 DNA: TGTGCCAGCAGCCAAGAGGGACCTAATGGGCCCCAGCATTTT. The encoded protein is CASSQEGPNGPQHF.

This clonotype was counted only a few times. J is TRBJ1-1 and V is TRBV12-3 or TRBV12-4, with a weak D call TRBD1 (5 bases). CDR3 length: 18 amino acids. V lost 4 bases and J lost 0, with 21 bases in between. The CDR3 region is CASSYRTIMGSMNTEAFF. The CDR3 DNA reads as TGTGCCAGCAGTTACCGGACAATTATGGGGTCTATGAACACTGAAGCTTTCTTT.

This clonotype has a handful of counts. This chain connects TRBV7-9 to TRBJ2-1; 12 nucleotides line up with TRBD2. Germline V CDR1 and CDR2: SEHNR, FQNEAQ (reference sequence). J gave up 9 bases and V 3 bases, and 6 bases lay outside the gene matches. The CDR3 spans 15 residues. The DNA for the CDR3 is TGTGCCAGCAGCTTTCCGACTAGCGGGGGTGGTGAGCAGTTCTTC. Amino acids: CASSFPTSGGGEQFF.

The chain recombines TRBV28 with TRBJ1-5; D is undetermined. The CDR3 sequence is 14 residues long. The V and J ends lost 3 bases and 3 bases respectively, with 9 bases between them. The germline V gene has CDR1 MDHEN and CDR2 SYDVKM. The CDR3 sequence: CASSLLQDNQPQHF. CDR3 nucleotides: TGTGCCAGCAGTTTGTTGCAGGACAATCAGCCCCAGCATTTT.

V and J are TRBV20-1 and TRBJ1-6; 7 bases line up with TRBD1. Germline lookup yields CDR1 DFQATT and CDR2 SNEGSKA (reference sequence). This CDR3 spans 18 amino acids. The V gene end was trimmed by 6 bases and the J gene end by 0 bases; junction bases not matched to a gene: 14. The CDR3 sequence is CSAKKGGTASSYNSPLHF. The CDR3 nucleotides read TGCAGTGCCAAAAAGGGTGGGACAGCGAGCTCCTATAATTCACCCCTCCACTTT.

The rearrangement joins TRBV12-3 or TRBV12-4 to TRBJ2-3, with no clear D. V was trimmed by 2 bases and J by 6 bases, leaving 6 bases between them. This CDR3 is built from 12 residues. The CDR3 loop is CASSLFLDTQYF. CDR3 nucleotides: TGTGCCAGCAGTTTATTCCTGGATACGCAGTATTTT.

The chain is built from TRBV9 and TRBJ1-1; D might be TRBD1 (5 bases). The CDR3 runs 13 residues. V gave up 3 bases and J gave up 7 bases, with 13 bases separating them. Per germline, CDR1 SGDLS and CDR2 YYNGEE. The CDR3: CASSAFGGNEAFF. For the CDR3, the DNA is TGTGCCAGCAGCGCTTTCGGGGGAAATGAAGCTTTCTTT.

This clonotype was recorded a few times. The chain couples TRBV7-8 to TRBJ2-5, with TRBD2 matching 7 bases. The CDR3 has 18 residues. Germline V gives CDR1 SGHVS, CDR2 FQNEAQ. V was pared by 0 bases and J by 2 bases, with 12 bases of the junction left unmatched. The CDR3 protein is CASSLATRLSGVQETQYF. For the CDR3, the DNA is TGTGCCAGCAGCTTAGCAACCCGACTAAGCGGGGTACAAGAGACCCAGTACTTC.

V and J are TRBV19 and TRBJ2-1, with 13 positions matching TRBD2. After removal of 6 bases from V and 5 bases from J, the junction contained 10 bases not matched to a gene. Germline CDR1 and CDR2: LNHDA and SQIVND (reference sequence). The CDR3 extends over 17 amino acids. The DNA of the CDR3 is TGTGCCAGTAGAAGCCAGACTAGCGGGAGGCCCCACAATGAGCAGTTCTTC. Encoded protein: CASRSQTSGRPHNEQFF.

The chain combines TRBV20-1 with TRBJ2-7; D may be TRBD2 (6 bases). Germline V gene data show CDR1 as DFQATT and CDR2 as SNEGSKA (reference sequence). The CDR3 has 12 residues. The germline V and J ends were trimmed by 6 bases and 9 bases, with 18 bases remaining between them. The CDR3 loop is CSASAETSLQYF. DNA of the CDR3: TGCAGTGCCAGTGCTGAGACTAGTTTGCAGTACTTC.

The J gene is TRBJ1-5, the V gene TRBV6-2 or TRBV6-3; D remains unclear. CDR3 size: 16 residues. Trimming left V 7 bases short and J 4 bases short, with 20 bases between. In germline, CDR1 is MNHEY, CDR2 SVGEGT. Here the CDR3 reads CASNKMTPTANQPQHF. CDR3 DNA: TGTGCCAGCAACAAAATGACCCCAACAGCTAATCAGCCCCAGCATTTT.

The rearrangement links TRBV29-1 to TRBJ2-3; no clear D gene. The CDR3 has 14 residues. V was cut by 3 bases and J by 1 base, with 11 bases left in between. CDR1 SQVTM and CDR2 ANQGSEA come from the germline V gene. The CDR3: CSVDGPVGTDTQYF. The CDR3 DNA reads TGCAGCGTTGATGGACCGGTAGGCACAGATACGCAGTATTTT.